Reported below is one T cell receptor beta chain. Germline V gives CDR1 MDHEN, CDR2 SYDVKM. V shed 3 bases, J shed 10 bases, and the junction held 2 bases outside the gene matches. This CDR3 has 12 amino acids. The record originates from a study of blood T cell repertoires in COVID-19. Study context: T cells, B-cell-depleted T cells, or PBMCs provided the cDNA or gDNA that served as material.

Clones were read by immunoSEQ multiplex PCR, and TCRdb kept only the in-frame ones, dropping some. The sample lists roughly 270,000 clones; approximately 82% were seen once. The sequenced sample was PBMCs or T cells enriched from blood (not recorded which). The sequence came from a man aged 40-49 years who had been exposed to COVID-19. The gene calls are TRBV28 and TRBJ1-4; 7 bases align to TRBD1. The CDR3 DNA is TGTGCCAGCAGTTTTAGGGGGCGAAAACTGTTTTTT. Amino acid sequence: CASSFRGRKLFF.